These 10 T cell receptor beta chains share one sample of origin, sequenced in a study of long-term antiretroviral therapy in people with HIV. The immunoSEQ assay was v3.0, run at survey level. Clones were read by immunoSEQ multiplex PCR, and TCRdb kept only the in-frame ones, dropping some. The sample includes more than 25,000 clones, 80% to 90% of them seen just once. The sample consisted of unsorted PBMCs, taken roughly 5 years before starting antiretroviral therapy. These receptors originate from a man aged 50-59 years with HIV.

The V gene is TRBV11-2, the J gene TRBJ1-2, with D uncertain. V lost 3 bases and J 5 bases, leaving 16 bases between the germline ends. The CDR3 has 15 amino acids. Germline CDR1 is SGHAT and CDR2 is FQNNGV. CDR3 bases: TGTGCCAGCAGCTTGGACCCTCGGGCGGATTATGGCTACACCTTC. It specifies CASSLDPRADYGYTF.

J is TRBJ2-7 and V is TRBV10-2, with D unresolved. In germline, CDR1 is WSHSY, CDR2 SAAADI. Trimming shortened V by 8 bases and J by 1 base, and 9 bases separated the two germline ends. There are 12 residues in the CDR3. CDR3 nucleotide sequence: TGCGCCAGCTTGACACGGTCCTACGAGCAGTACTTC. Amino acids: CASLTRSYEQYF.

The J gene is TRBJ2-6, the V gene TRBV5-1; unclear D gene. The germline V gene has CDR1 SGHRS and CDR2 YFSETQ. CDR3 length equals 16 residues. With 0 bases removed from V and 0 bases from J, the gap between germline ends came to 7 bases. CDR3 DNA: TGCGCCAGCAGCTTGGGGCCTGGCTCTGGGGCCAACGTCCTGACTTTC. Its translation is CASSLGPGSGANVLTF.

V usage is TRBV7-8 and J usage is TRBJ2-7; D is perhaps TRBD1 (6 bases). CDR3 length: 15 residues. Trimming pared 5 bases from V and 0 bases from J, leaving 14 bases between. Per the germline V gene, CDR1 is SGHVS and CDR2 is FQNEAQ. The CDR3: CASSPYRDNSYEQYF. CDR3 coding DNA: TGTGCCAGCAGCCCGTACCGGGACAACTCCTACGAGCAGTACTTC. The whole variable domain, remainder taken from reference TRBV7-8 and TRBJ2-7, is GAGVSQSPRYKVAKRGQDVALRCDPISGHVSLFWYQQALGQGPEFLTYFQNEAQLDKSGLPSDRFFAERPEGSVSTLKIQRTQQEDSAVYLCASSPYRDNSYEQYFGPGTRLTVT.

The chain joins TRBV7-9 to TRBJ1-2; D remains ambiguous. With 5 bases removed from V and 5 bases from J, the gap between germline ends came to 12 bases. The CDR3 is 13 amino acids. Germline V gene data show CDR1 as SEHNR and CDR2 as FQNEAQ (reference sequence). CDR3 region: CASSLDGRYGYTF. In nucleotides, the CDR3 is TGTGCCAGCAGCCTGGACGGGAGGTATGGCTACACCTTC.

The V gene is TRBV7-9, the J gene TRBJ2-7; D is tentatively TRBD1 or TRBD2 (5 bases each). Per the germline V gene, CDR1 is SEHNR and CDR2 is FQNEAQ (reference sequence). V lost 7 bases and J 1 base, leaving 14 bases between the germline ends. There are 14 residues in the CDR3. The CDR3, as DNA: TGTGCCAGCAAAGAGAGGGGCTATTCCTACGAGCAGTACTTC. Translating gives CASKERGYSYEQYF.

This chain uses TRBV10-1 with TRBJ2-3, with D perhaps being TRBD1 or TRBD2 (6 bases each). Germline CDR1 is WNHNN and CDR2 is SYGVQD (reference sequence). The CDR3 covers 15 residues. Trimming removed 1 base from V and 3 bases from J, with 11 bases in between. CDR3 loop: CASSEFRGRTDTQYF. CDR3 bases: TGCGCCAGCAGTGAGTTCCGGGGGCGGACAGATACGCAGTATTTT.

V usage is TRBV5-4 and J usage is TRBJ2-3; TRBD1 matches 7 bases. The CDR3 loop spans 15 amino acids. The J segment lost 3 bases and the V segment lost 1 base, leaving 5 bases of the junction unmatched. Germline CDR1 and CDR2: SGHNT and YYREEE (reference sequence). The CDR3 spells CASSLTGQRTDTQYF. The CDR3 coding sequence is TGTGCCAGCAGCTTGACGGGACAGCGAACAGATACGCAGTATTTT.

The chain employs TRBV7-2 and TRBJ1-5; possible D gene TRBD1, 5 bases. Germline assignment: CDR1 SGHTA and CDR2 FQGNSA. The CDR3 length is 12 residues. V lost 1 base, J lost 10 bases, and 8 bases lay in between. The CDR3: CASSLDGGPQHF. CDR3 coding DNA: TGTGCCAGCAGCTTAGACGGGGGTCCCCAGCATTTT.

This rearrangement joins TRBV5-1 to TRBJ1-6; D unclear. The V end lost 0 bases, the J end lost 4 bases, and 11 bases lay between the germline ends. Germline V gives CDR1 SGHRS, CDR2 YFSETQ. The CDR3 loop spans 16 amino acids. The DNA of the CDR3 is TGCGCCAGCAGCTTGGTAGGGCCTCGTTATAATTCACCCCTCCACTTT. It is translated as CASSLVGPRYNSPLHF.